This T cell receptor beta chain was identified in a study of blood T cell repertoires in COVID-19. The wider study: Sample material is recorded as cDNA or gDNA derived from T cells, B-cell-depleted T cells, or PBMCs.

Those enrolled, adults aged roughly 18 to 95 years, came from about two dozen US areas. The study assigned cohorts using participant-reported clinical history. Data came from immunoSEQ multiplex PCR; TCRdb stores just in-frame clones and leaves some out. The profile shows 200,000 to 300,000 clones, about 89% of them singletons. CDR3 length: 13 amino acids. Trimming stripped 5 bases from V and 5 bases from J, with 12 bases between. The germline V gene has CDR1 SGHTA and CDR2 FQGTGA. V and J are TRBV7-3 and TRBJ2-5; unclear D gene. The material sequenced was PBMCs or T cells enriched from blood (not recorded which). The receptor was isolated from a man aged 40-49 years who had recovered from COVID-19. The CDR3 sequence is CASSQNYGETQYF. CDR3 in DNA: TGTGCCAGCAGCCAAAACTACGGGGAGACCCAGTACTTC.